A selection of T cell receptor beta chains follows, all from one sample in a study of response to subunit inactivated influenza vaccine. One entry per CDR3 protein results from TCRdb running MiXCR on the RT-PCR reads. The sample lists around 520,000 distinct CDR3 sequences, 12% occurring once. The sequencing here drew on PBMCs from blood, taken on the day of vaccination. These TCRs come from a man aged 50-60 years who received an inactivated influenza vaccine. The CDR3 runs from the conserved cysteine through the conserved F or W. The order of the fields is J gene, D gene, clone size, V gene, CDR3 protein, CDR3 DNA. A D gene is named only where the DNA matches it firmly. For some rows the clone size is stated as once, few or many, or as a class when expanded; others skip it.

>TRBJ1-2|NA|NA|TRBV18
CASSTGLYYGYTF
TGTGCCAGCTCAACAGGTCTCTACTATGGCTACACCTTC
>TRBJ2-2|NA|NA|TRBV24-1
CATSAYRGRGTGELFF
TGTGCCACCAGTGCCTACCGGGGGAGAGGCACCGGGGAGCTGTTTTTT
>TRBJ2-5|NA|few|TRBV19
CASSIAETQYF
TGTGCCAGTAGTATCGCAGAGACCCAGTACTTC
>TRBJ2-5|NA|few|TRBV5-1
CASRGLSGETQYF
TGCGCCAGCCGGGGACTTTCGGGAGAGACCCAGTACTTC
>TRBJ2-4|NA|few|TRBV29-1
CSVVAVKNIQYF
TGCAGCGTTGTAGCGGTCAAAAACATTCAGTACTTC
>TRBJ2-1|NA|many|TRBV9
CASSVDYGGTGNEQFF
TGTGCCAGCAGCGTAGATTACGGGGGCACGGGCAATGAGCAGTTCTTC
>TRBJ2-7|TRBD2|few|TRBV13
CASSHGLASAYEQYF
TGTGCCAGCAGCCACGGACTAGCGTCGGCCTACGAGCAGTACTTC
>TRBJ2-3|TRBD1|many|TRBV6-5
CASSLQGSSVDTQYF
TGTGCCAGCAGTTTACAGGGGAGTTCGGTAGATACGCAGTATTTT
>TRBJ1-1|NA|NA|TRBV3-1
CASSQGTVLNTEAFF
TGTGCCAGCAGCCAAGGGACGGTATTAAACACTGAAGCTTTCTTT
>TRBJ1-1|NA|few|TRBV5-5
CASSLESGQNTEAFF
TGTGCCAGCAGCTTGGAGTCGGGGCAGAACACTGAAGCTTTCTTT
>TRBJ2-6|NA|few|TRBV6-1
CASSQRRTSGANVLTF
TGTGCCAGCAGTCAAAGGAGAACCTCTGGGGCCAACGTCCTGACTTTC
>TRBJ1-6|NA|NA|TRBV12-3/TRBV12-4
CASSLRAPGVNSPLHF
TGTGCCAGCAGTTTACGGGCCCCCGGAGTTAATTCACCCCTCCACTTT
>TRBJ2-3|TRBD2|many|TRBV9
CASSGNPLAGGFTDTQYF
TGTGCCAGCAGCGGAAATCCACTAGCGGGAGGTTTCACAGATACGCAGTATTTT
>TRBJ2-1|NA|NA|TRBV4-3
CASSQGGAYNEQIF
TGCGCCAGCAGCCAAGGCGGGGCCTACAATGAGCAGATCTTC
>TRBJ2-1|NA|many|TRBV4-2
CASSHLSGGAKYNEQFF
TGTGCCAGCAGCCACCTATCAGGAGGGGCGAAGTACAATGAGCAGTTCTTC
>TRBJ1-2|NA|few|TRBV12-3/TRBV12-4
CASSLSGVGYGYTF
TGTGCCAGCAGTTTATCGGGGGTGGGCTATGGCTACACCTTC
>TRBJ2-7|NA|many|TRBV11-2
CASSLGRLSTYEQYF
TGTGCCAGCAGCTTAGGTAGACTGTCCACCTACGAGCAGTACTTC
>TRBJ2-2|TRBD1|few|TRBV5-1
CASSSKGQQNTGELFF
TGCGCCAGCAGCTCCAAGGGACAGCAGAACACCGGGGAGCTGTTTTTT
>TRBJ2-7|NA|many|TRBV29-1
CSAIGGPFVDEQYF
TGCAGCGCTATTGGGGGGCCCTTTGTGGACGAGCAGTACTTC
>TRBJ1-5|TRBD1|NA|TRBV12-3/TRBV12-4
CASSYDLGQDYRNQPQHF
TGTGCCAGCAGTTACGATCTAGGACAGGACTATCGCAATCAGCCCCAGCATTTT
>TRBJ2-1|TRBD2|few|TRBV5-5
CASSISSGGSYNEQFF
TGTGCCAGCAGCATCTCTAGCGGGGGCTCCTACAATGAGCAGTTCTTC
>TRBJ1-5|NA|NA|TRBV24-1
CATSESTGLNQPQHF
TGTGCCACCAGTGAATCCACAGGGCTAAATCAGCCCCAGCATTTT
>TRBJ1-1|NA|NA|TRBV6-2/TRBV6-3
CASSYLPGAEAFF
TGTGCCAGCAGTTACCTACCTGGGGCTGAAGCTTTCTTT
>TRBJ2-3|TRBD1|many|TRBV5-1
CASSSGGPTDTQYF
TGCGCCAGCAGTTCAGGGGGCCCCACAGATACGCAGTATTTT
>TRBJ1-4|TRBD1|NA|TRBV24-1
CATSASHGTGTTNEKLFF
TGTGCCACCAGTGCTAGTCATGGGACAGGAACGACTAATGAAAAACTGTTTTTT
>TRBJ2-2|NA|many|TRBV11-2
CASSPGTYLNTGELFF
TGTGCCAGCAGCCCGGGGACATACTTAAACACCGGGGAGCTGTTTTTT
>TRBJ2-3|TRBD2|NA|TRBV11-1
CASSRDSEGLAGFTDTQYF
TGTGCCAGCAGCCGGGACAGCGAAGGACTAGCGGGTTTCACAGATACGCAGTATTTT
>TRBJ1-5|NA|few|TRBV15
CATSRDPDGGQPQHF
TGTGCCACCAGCAGAGATCCGGACGGGGGTCAGCCCCAGCATTTT
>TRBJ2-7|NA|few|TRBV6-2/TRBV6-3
CASSYGGLPEQYF
TGTGCCAGCAGTTACGGGGGTCTCCCCGAGCAGTACTTC
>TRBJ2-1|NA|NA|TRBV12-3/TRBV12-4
CASTPPGGHNEQFF
TGTGCCAGCACCCCCCCCGGAGGGCACAATGAGCAGTTCTTC
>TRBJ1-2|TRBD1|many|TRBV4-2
CASSQSVRDRVKSNYGYTF
TGTGCCAGCAGCCAATCTGTTCGGGACAGGGTGAAGTCTAACTATGGCTACACCTTC
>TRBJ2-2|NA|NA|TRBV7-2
CASSSSPGLNTGELFF
TGTGCCAGCAGCTCAAGTCCGGGACTCAACACCGGGGAGCTGTTTTTT
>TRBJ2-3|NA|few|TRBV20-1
CSARDGSRPDTQYF
TGCAGTGCTAGAGATGGGTCCCGGCCAGATACGCAGTATTTT
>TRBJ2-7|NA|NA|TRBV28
CASSPPPTAYEQYF
TGTGCCAGCAGCCCACCCCCGACAGCGTACGAGCAGTACTTC
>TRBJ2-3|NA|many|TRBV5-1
CASRLEGVDTQYF
TGCGCCAGCAGATTGGAGGGAGTAGATACGCAGTATTTT
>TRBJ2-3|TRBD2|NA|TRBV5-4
CASTRTSGGRTDTQYF
TGTGCCAGCACCCGGACGTCGGGCGGGAGAACAGATACGCAGTATTTT
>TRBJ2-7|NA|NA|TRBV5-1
CASSLGTLQLYEQYF
TGCGCCAGCAGCTTAGGCACTCTCCAATTGTACGAGCAGTACTTC
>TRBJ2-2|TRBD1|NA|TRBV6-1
CASSEGTGLTGELFF
TGTGCCAGCAGTGAAGGGACAGGGTTAACCGGGGAGCTGTTTTTT
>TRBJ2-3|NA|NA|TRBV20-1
CSARDMQTDTQYF
TGCAGTGCTAGAGATATGCAAACAGATACGCAGTATTTT
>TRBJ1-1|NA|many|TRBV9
CASSVGGGSEAFF
TGTGCCAGCAGCGTAGGTGGGGGGAGCGAAGCTTTCTTT
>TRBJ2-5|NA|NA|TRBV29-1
CSVEDLTDRQETQYF
TGCAGCGTTGAAGATCTTACAGACCGACAAGAGACCCAGTACTTC